This T cell receptor (beta chain) was captured in a study of blood T cell repertoires in COVID-19. CDR3 size: 15 residues. Looked up from germline, CDR1 is LGHNA and CDR2 is YNFKEQ. V lost 7 bases, J lost 0 bases, and 15 bases lay in between. Produced via immunoSEQ multiplex PCR; TCRdb's table is partial and in-frame only. The repertoire holds 300,000 to 400,000 clones, with around nine tenths as singletons. The V gene is TRBV4-2, the J gene TRBJ1-1, with D hard to call. The source is a human donor in a cohort sampled during active COVID-19. What was sequenced was peripheral blood. The CDR3 is CASTASLRLNTEAFF. CDR3 DNA: TGTGCCAGCACCGCATCACTACGACTGAACACTGAAGCTTTCTTT.